This paragraph reports one T cell receptor beta chain. The sample is drawn from a study of control samples from healthy donors and cancer patients. Per germline, CDR1 MDHEN and CDR2 SYDVKM. Trimming removed 5 bases from V and 8 bases from J, with 12 bases in between. The CDR3 has 12 amino acids. Here immunoSEQ multiplex PCR was the method, and the copy in TCRdb shows in-frame clones only, minus some. The table records around 75,000 clones, around 82% of them present only once. This receptor was taken from a man in his fifties or sixties in good health. Source material: blood. The rearrangement joins TRBV28 to TRBJ1-2; D may be TRBD1 (5 bases). The CDR3 reads CASSRQIMGYTF. The CDR3 region has the DNA TGTGCCAGCAGTCGACAGATTATGGGCTACACCTTC.